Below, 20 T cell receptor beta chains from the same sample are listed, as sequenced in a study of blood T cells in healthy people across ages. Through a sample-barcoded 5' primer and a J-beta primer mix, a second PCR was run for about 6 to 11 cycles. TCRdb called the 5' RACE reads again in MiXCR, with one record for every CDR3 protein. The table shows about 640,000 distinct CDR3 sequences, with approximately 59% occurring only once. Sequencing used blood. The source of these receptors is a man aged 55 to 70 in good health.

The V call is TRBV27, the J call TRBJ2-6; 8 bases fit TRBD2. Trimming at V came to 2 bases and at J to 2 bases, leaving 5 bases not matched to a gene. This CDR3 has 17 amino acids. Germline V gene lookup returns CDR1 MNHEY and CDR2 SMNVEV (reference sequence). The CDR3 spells CASSLAPGGAGANVLTF. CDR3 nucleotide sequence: TGTGCCAGCAGTTTAGCCCCCGGGGGGGCTGGGGCCAACGTCCTGACTTTC.

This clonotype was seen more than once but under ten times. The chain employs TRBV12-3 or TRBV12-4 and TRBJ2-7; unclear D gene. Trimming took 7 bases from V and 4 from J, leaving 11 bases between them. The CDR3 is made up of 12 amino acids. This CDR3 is CASTLVLYEQYF. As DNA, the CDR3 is TGTGCCAGCACTCTAGTACTGTACGAGCAGTACTTC.

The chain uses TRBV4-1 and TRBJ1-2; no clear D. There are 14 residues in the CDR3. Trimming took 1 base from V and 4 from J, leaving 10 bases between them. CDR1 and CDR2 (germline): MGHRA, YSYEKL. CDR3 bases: TGCGCCAGCAGCCAAGGGTACGGCTCCTATGGCTACACCTTC. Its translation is CASSQGYGSYGYTF.

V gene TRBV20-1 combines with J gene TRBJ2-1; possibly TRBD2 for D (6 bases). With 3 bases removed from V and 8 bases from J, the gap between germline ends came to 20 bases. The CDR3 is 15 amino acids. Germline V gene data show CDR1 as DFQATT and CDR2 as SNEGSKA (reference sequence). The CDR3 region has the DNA TGCAGTGCTAGCTCGGGACTCTCTAATCGGGATGAGCAGTTCTTC. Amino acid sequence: CSASSGLSNRDEQFF.

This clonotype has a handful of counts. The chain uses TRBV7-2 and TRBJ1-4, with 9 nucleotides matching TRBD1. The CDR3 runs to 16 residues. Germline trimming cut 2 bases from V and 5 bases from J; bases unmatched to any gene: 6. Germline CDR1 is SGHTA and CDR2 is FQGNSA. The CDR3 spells CASSLRWTGVNEKLFF. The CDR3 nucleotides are TGTGCCAGCAGCTTAAGGTGGACAGGGGTAAATGAAAAACTGTTTTTT.

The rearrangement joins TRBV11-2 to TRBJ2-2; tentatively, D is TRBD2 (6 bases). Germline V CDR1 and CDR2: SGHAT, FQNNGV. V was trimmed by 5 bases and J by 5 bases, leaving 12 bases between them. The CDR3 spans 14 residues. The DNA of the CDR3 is TGTGCCAGCAGCCCGGGACTTCAAACCGGGGAGCTGTTTTTT. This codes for CASSPGLQTGELFF.

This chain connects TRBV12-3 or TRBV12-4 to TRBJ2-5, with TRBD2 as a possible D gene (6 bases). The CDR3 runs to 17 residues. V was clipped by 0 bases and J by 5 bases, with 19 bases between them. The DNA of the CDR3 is TGTGCCAGCAGTTTAGCGCTTCGGGGGTGGTCAAGGGAGACCCAGTACTTC. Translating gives CASSLALRGWSRETQYF.

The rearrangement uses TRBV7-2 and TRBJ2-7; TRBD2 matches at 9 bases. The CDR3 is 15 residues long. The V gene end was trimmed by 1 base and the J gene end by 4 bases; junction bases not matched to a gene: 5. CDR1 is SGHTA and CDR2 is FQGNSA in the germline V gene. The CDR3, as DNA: TGTGCCAGCAGCTTAGGGGTGCTAGCGGGATACGAGCAGTACTTC. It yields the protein CASSLGVLAGYEQYF.

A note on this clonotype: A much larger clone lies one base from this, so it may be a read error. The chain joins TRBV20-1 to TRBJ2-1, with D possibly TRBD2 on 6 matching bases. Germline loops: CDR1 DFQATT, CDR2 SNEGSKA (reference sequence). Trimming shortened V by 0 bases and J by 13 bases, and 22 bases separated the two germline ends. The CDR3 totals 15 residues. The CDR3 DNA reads TGCAGTGCTAGAGATGGGGTAGACGTACGGGAGACCCAGTTCTTC. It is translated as CSARDGVDVRETQFF.

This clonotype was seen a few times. The CDR3 nucleotides are TGTGCCAGTAGTATGGGTACTAGCTCTTTGGATACGCAGTATTTT. This encodes CASSMGTSSLDTQYF. J is TRBJ2-3 and V is TRBV19, with D tentatively TRBD2 (6 bases). The V end lost 3 bases, the J end lost 6 bases, and 16 bases lay between the germline ends. Germline loops: CDR1 LNHDA, CDR2 SQIVND (reference sequence). The CDR3 runs 15 residues.

This chain's CDR3 is CASSQGTGGFGTGTNGYTF. The CDR3 coding sequence is TGTGCCAGCAGCCAAGGAACGGGGGGTTTCGGTACCGGGACGAATGGCTACACCTTC. The chain couples TRBV3-1 to TRBJ1-2, with a tentative D call TRBD1 (5 bases). The CDR3 length is 19 residues. Germline CDR1 is LGHDT and CDR2 is YNNKEL (reference sequence). V lost 1 base, J lost 6 bases, and 27 bases lay in between.

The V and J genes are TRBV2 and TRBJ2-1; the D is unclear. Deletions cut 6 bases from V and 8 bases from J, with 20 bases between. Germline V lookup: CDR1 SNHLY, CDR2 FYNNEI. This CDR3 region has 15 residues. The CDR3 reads CASSPRATPGHEQFF. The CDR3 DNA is TGTGCCAGCAGCCCCCGAGCGACCCCTGGCCATGAGCAGTTCTTC.

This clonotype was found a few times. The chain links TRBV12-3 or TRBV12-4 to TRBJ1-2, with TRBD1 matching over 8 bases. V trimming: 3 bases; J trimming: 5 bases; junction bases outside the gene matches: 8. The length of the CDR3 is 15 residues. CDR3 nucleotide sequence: TGTGCCAGCAGTTTCTCGGACAGGGAAATTTATGGCTACACCTTC. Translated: CASSFSDREIYGYTF.

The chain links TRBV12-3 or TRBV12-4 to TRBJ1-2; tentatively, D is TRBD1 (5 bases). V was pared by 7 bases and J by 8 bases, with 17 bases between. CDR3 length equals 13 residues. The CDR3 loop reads CASNLGARRGYTF. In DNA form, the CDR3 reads TGTGCCAGCAACCTAGGGGCCAGACGGGGCTACACCTTC.

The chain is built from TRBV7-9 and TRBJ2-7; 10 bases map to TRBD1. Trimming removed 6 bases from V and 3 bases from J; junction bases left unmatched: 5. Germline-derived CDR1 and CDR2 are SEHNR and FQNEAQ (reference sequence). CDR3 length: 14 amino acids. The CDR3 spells CASRRQGADYEQYF. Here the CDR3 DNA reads TGTGCCAGCAGAAGACAGGGGGCTGACTACGAGCAGTACTTC.

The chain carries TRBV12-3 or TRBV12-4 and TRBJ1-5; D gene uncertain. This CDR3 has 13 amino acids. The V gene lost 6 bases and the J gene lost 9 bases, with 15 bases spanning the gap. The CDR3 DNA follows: TGTGCCAGCAGCCCCGATGGCCGACGGCCCCAGCATTTT. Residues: CASSPDGRRPQHF.

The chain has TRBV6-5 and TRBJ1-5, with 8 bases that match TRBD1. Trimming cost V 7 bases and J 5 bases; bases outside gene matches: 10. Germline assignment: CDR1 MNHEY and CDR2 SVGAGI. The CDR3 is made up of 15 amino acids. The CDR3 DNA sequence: TGTGCCAGCAATCCACGGACAGGGAAGGATCAGCCCCAGCATTTT. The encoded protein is CASNPRTGKDQPQHF.

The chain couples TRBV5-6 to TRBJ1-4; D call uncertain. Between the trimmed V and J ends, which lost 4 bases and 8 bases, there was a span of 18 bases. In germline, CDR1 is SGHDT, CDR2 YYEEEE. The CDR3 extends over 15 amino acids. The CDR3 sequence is CASSLRLGSTEKLFF. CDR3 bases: TGTGCCAGCAGCCTCCGACTGGGGTCGACAGAAAAACTGTTTTTT. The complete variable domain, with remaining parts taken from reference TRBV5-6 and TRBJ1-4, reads DAGVTQSPTHLIKTRGQQVTLRCSPKSGHDTVSWYQQALGQGPQFIFQYYEEEERQRGNFPDRFSGHQFPNYSSELNVNALLLGDSALYLCASSLRLGSTEKLFFGSGTQLSVL.

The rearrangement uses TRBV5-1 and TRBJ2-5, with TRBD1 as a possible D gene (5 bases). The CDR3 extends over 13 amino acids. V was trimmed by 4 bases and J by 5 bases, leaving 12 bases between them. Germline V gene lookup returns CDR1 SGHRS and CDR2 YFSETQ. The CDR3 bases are TGCGCCAGCAGCGGGCAGGGTGCGGAGACCCAGTACTTC. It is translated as CASSGQGAETQYF.

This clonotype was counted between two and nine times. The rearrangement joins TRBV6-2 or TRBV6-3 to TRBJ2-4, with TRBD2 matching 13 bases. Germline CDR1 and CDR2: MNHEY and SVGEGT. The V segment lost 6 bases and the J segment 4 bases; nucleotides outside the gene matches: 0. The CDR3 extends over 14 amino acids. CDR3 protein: CASRTSGGKNIQYF. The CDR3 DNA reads TGTGCCAGCAGGACTAGCGGGGGGAAAAACATTCAGTACTTC.